Reported below is one T cell receptor (beta chain). Its antigen is still unknown. These data are taken from a study of T cell repertoires in cytomegalovirus infection. Study as a whole: Public TCR beta signatures indicated both CMV infection and matching HLA type.

TCRdb itself ran the reads through MiXCR, one entry per CDR3 protein. In the table there are about 230,000 distinct CDR3 sequences, 22% of which are singletons. Overall study findings and caveats: HLA-C-restricted TCR beta clonotypes specific for CMV led the ex vivo response. Totalled public TCR beta family frequency picked out people who carried CMV plus the relevant HLA.

Germline V gene sequence: CDR1 SQVTM, CDR2 ANQGSEA. V trimming: 5 bases; J trimming: 3 bases; junction bases outside the gene matches: 4. This CDR3 is built from 13 residues. V usage is TRBV29-1 and J usage is TRBJ2-7; TRBD2 agrees at 10 bases. The sample consisted of CD8+ T cells from PBMCs. The TCR originated in a human donor in good health (CMV status not recorded). Some clones in this sample may be carry-over from other donors' samples. The CDR3 sequence is CSVSSGSYYEQYF. CDR3 nucleotide sequence: TGCAGCGTTTCTAGCGGGAGTTACTACGAGCAGTACTTC.